The 9 T cell receptor beta chains below were found in one sample sequenced in a study of cytomegalovirus exposure and HLA in healthy donors. The PCR had 60 Vbeta and 13 Jbeta primers. The repertoire was sequenced with immunoSEQ multiplex PCR; TCRdb's copy has only in-frame clones and lacks some. Here the sample spans 75,000 to 100,000 clones, approximately 7.6% being singletons. The sequenced sample was PBMCs. The receptor set was obtained from a man aged 50 to 59 in good health and CMV-seronegative.

This clone showed up just a few times. The V gene is TRBV25-1, the J gene TRBJ2-1; 10 bases map to TRBD1. CDR3 length: 16 amino acids. Germline values: CDR1 MGHDK, CDR2 SYGVNS. The V segment lost 3 bases and the J segment 4 bases; nucleotides outside the gene matches: 6. CDR3 amino acids: CASSDSGQGLYNEQFF. CDR3 coding DNA: TGTGCCAGCAGTGATTCGGGACAGGGGTTATACAATGAGCAGTTCTTC. Supplemented by reference TRBV25-1 and TRBJ2-1, the full variable domain reads EADIYQTPRYLVIGTGKKITLECSQTMGHDKMYWYQQDPGMELHLIHYSYGVNSTEKGDLSSESTVSRIRTEHFPLTLESARPSHTSQYLCASSDSGQGLYNEQFFGPGTRLTVL.

Only a few counts were recorded for this clone. The CDR3 loop reads CASSPQKQGVQYF. CDR3 nucleotides: TGTGCCAGCAGCCCACAAAAACAGGGGGTGCAGTACTTC. The chain links TRBV11-2 to TRBJ2-7, with 8 bases aligning to TRBD1. CDR3 length equals 13 residues. J lost 9 bases, V lost 5 bases, and 9 bases had no gene match. The germline gives CDR1 SGHAT, CDR2 FQNNGV.

CDR3 sequence: CASSFSLRTGQPQHF. Here the CDR3 DNA reads TGTGCCAGCAGTTTTTCCCTGCGAACGGGGCAGCCCCAGCATTTT. The chain recombines TRBV28 with TRBJ1-5, with D unclear. CDR1 MDHEN and CDR2 SYDVKM come from the germline V gene. The V gene lost 3 bases and the J gene lost 7 bases, with 16 bases spanning the gap. CDR3 length: 15 amino acids.

This clone came up a few times. The CDR3 loop is CASSQRTGELFF. The DNA for the CDR3 is TGTGCCAGCAGCCAGCGCACCGGGGAGCTGTTTTTT. The rearrangement uses TRBV2 and TRBJ2-2; D is undetermined. Germline lookup yields CDR1 SNHLY and CDR2 FYNNEI. The V end was cut by 6 bases, the J end by 4 bases, with 6 bases between. The CDR3 length is 12 residues.

This clone was recorded a few times. The V call is TRBV21-1, the J call TRBJ2-7; TRBD1 is the table's D call and was not checked against the DNA. TRBV21-1 is labeled a pseudogene. The CDR3 has 12 residues. CDR3 DNA sequence: TGTGCCAGCAGCACCAACAGGGGCGAGCAGTACTTC. This translates into CASSTNRGEQYF.

This clone has a handful of counts. The chain uses TRBV5-4 and TRBJ2-1, with a weak D call TRBD2 (6 bases). The CDR3 runs 13 residues. Germline V gives CDR1 SGHNT, CDR2 YYREEE (reference sequence). Between the trimmed V and J ends, which lost 3 bases and 9 bases, there was a span of 13 bases. This chain's CDR3 is CASSSLAGSEQFF. The DNA for the CDR3 is TGTGCCAGCAGCTCCTTGGCGGGGTCTGAGCAGTTCTTC.

In its sample, this clone was seen a few times. The chain has TRBV28 and TRBJ2-3, with D possibly matching TRBD1 (6 bases). The length of the CDR3 is 14 residues. Germline CDR1 and CDR2: MDHEN and SYDVKM. The ends were cut back, 5 bases at V and 5 bases at J, with 14 bases in the middle. The CDR3 reads CASSTGFWRDTQYF. The CDR3 DNA reads as TGTGCCAGCAGTACAGGGTTCTGGAGAGATACGCAGTATTTT.

The rearrangement links TRBV19 to TRBJ2-1, with 7 nucleotides matching TRBD2. The length of the CDR3 is 14 residues. Looked up from germline, CDR1 is LNHDA and CDR2 is SQIVND (reference sequence). J was trimmed by 5 bases and V by 6 bases; bases with no gene match: 7. The CDR3: CASRGGSVDNEQFF. The CDR3 coding sequence is TGTGCCAGTAGGGGCGGGAGTGTCGACAATGAGCAGTTCTTC.

The gene calls are TRBV7-9 and TRBJ1-1, with 8 bases aligning to TRBD1. CDR1 is SEHNR, CDR2 FQNEAQ, per germline (reference sequence). V was clipped by 4 bases and J by 3 bases; unmatched bases: 7. The CDR3 totals 15 residues. CDR3 protein: CASSSTGVSDTEAFF. The CDR3 region has the DNA TGTGCCAGCAGCTCGACAGGGGTGAGTGACACTGAAGCTTTCTTT.